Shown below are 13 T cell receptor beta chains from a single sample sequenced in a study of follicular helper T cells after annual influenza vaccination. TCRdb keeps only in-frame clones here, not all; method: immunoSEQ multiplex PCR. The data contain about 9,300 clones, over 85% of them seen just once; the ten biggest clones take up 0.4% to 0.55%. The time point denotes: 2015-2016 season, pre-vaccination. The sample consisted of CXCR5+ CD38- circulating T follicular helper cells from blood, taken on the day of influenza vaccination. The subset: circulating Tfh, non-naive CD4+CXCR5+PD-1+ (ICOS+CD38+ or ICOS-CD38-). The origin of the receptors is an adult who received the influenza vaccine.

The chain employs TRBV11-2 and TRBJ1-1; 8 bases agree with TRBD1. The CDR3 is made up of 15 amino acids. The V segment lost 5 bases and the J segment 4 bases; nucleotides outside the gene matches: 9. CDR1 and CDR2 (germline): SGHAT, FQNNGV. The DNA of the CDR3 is TGTGCCAGCAGCCAACTGACAGGGGAGAGCACTGAAGCTTTCTTT. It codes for CASSQLTGESTEAFF.

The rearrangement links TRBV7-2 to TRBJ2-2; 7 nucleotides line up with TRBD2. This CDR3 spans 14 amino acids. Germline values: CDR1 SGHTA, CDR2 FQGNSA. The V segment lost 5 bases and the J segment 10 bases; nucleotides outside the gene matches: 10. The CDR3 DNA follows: TGTGCCAGCAGCGGGAGGGGTTGGTCCGCGGAGCTGTTTTTT. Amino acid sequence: CASSGRGWSAELFF.

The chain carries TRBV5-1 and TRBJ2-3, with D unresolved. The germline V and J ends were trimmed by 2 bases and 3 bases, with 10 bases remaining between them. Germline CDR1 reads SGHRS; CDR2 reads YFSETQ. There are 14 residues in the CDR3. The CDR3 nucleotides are TGCGCCAGCAGCTTATCGACACATACAGATACGCAGTATTTT. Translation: CASSLSTHTDTQYF.

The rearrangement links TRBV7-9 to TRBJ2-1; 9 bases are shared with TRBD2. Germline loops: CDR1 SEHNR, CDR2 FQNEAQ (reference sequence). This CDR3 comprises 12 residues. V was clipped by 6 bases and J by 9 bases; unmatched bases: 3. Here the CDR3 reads CASRAGGPEQFF. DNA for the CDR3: TGTGCCAGCAGAGCGGGGGGCCCTGAGCAGTTCTTC.

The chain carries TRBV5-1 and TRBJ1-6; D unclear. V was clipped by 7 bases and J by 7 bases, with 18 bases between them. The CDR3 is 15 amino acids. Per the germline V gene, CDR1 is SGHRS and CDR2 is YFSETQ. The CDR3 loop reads CASASGRAENSPLHF. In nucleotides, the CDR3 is TGCGCCAGCGCCTCCGGCCGAGCTGAGAATTCACCCCTCCACTTT.

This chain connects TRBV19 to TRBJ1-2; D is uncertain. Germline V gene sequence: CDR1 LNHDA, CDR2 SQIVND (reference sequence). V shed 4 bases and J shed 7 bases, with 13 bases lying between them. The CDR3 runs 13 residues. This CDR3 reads CASSTFQVRGYTF. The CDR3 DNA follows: TGTGCCAGTAGTACCTTCCAGGTCCGTGGCTACACCTTC.

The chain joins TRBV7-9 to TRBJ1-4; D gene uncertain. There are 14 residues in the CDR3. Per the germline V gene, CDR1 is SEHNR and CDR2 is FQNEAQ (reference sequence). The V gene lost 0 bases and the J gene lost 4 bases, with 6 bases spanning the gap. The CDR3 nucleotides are TGTGCCAGCAGCTTAGCAGGGAATAATGAAAAACTGTTTTTT. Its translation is CASSLAGNNEKLFF.

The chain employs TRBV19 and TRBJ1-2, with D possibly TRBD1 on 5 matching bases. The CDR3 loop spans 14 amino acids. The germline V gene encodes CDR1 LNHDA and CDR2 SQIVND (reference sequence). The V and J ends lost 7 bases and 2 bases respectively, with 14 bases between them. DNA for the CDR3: TGTGCCAGTACCATCCAGGGAGTGAACTATGGCTACACCTTC. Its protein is CASTIQGVNYGYTF.

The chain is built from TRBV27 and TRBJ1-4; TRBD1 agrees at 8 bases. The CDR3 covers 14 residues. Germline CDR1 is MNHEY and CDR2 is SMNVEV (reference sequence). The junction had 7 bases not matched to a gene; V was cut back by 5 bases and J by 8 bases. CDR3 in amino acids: CASSDQGAREKLFF. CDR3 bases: TGTGCCAGCAGTGACCAGGGGGCGAGGGAAAAACTGTTTTTT.

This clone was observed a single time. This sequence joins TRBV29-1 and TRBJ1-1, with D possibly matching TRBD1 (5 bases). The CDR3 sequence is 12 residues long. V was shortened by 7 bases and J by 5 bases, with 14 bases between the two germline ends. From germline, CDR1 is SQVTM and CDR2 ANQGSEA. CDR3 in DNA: TGCAGCGCTGGACAACGGGGAACTGAAGCTTTCTTT. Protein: CSAGQRGTEAFF.

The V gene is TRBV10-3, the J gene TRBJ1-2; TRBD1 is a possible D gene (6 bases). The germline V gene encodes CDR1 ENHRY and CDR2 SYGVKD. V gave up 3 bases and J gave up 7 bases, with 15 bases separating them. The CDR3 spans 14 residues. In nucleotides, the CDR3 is TGTGCCATCAGTGACTCGGGACACCACACTGGCTACACCTTC. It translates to CAISDSGHHTGYTF.

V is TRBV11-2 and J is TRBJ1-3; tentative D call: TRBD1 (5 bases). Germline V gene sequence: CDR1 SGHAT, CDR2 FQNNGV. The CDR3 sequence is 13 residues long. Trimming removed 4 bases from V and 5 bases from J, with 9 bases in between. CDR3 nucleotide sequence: TGTGCCAGCAGCTCCGGGGCTCGAAACACCATATATTTT. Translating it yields CASSSGARNTIYF.

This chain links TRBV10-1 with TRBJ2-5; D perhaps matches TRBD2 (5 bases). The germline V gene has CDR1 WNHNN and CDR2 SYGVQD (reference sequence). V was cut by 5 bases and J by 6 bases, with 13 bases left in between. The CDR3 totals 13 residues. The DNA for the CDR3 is TGCGCCAGCAGTACCGGGTCTAGCCAGACCCAGTACTTC. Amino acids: CASSTGSSQTQYF.